This TCR beta chain emerged from a study of TIL therapy for anti-PD-1-resistant metastatic lung cancer. Overall study results and limits: Many TIL product clones were absent from baseline tumor, suggesting clonal contraction.

As concerns this clone: Antigen: not known.

The ends were cut back, 5 bases at V and 3 bases at J, with 23 bases in the middle. The CDR3 has 17 residues. Per the germline V gene, CDR1 is PRHDT and CDR2 is FYEKMQ (reference sequence). The sample's time point: pre-treatment sample, taken before nivolumab and TIL therapy. The tumor samples were excised metastases, mostly pleural nodules or supraclavicular lymph nodes. Patients were adults with stage 4 NSCLC. The immunoSEQ assay was v3. The protocol was immunoSEQ multiplex PCR, while the TCRdb copy is restricted to in-frame clones and leaves out a portion. Among over 20,000 clones listed, approximately 72% were seen once.

The chain has TRBV13 and TRBJ2-7; the D gene is possibly TRBD2 (5 bases). Here the sequenced sample was tumor tissue, taken at baseline. This clonotype originated in a person aged 25 to 85 with non-small cell lung cancer. The CDR3 protein is CASSPGRTGVFVYEQYF. In DNA form, the CDR3 reads TGTGCCAGCAGCCCAGGACGAACCGGGGTCTTTGTCTACGAGCAGTACTTC. The full variable domain, in which reference TRBV13 and TRBJ2-7 provide the parts outside the CDR3, is AAGVIQSPRHLIKEKRETATLKCYPIPRHDTVYWYQQGPGQDPQFLISFYEKMQSDKGSIPDRFSAQQFSDYHSELNMSSLELGDSALYFCASSPGRTGVFVYEQYFGPGTRLTVT.